This T cell receptor (beta chain) emerged from a study of regulatory T cells in long-lasting Graves disease. The time point denotes: newly diagnosed GD, antithyroid drugs for less than 3 months. PBMC-derived RNA was used for the TCR library. Guidelines of the American Thyroid Association were used to diagnose Graves' disease. From an endocrinology department in Xi'an, China, came the patients. The CDR3 is 15 amino acids. Losses at the gene ends were 6 bases for V and 6 bases for J; bases not matched to a gene: 6. From germline, CDR1 is SNHLY and CDR2 FYNNEI. This clonotype was observed many times. Library construction for TCR beta used iRepertoire HTBI primers and Arm-PCR of CDR3 regions. Under the authors' procedure: Segment identification across samples yielded roughly 62 TRBV and around 13 TRBJ segments. TCRdb redid the calling of the multiplex PCR reads with MiXCR, one entry per CDR3 protein. TCRdb assigned the V and J calls; the authors' analysis was not used. Of 550,000 to 600,000 distinct CDR3 sequences in the sample, roughly 16% were seen once.

This same sample was also taken into another study, of T cells in Graves' hyperthyroidism and ophthalmopathy. That study reports: A first-round RT-PCR of the TCR CDR3 used the HTBI primer set.

This rearrangement joins TRBV2 to TRBJ2-1; TRBD2 matches 12 bases. The TCR was taken from a man between 18 and 29 years old with Graves disease. Material: peripheral blood mononuclear cells (PBMCs), obtained at new diagnosis, from a patient treated with antithyroid drugs. The chain's CDR3 is CASRGGLAGRNEQFF. CDR3 nucleotides: TGTGCCAGCAGAGGCGGACTAGCGGGACGCAATGAGCAGTTCTTC.